This T cell receptor beta chain originates from a study of CD8 T cells in Susac syndrome (dated by TCRdb to the late 2010s). For the study in its entirety: Whether CD8+ T cell activation and differentiation in Susac syndrome was antigen driven was tested using repertoire sequencing.

To note about this clonotype: What this receptor recognizes is not known. No much larger clone is present one base from it, and per-base qualities are unavailable.

RNA was extracted using the RNeasy kit, and roughly 0.5 to 1 ug of the RNA was reverse transcribed with random hexamers. TCR beta CDR3 regions were amplified with the immunoSEQ multiplex PCR assay covering 54 Vbeta and 13 Jbeta segments. PCR amplification bias was corrected by using a synthetic template baseline for primer optimization and computational correction. For the original study's pipeline: Reads were assigned to V, D and J genes according to IMGT and analyzed in immunoSEQ Analyzer, with only productive sequences retained. Clonality was calculated as one minus the Shannon entropy normalized by log2 of the number of productive unique sequences. For each patient and control, public and private clones were evaluated within the 100 most prevalent clones. Susac-specific clones were defined as absent from healthy and MS cohorts, 1052 published viral clones and other ImmuneACCESS disease sequences. TCRdb ran its own pipeline on the public reads, namely fastp trimming at Q25 and MiXCR clone calling, and kept in-frame beta chains. Rows with a matching CDR3 protein are joined into one entry that keeps the most common DNA and genes. The authors' filters were not applied to this entry. This sample is represented by some 160,000 distinct CDR3 sequences; under 95% of them were singletons. The ten biggest clones cover 0.065% to 0.085% of the sample.

General study outcomes and caveats: The TCR sequencing and HLA analysis was acknowledged to have included a relatively small number of individuals.

The cysteine opens and the phenylalanine closes a CDR3 of 14 amino acids. Only the CDR3 DNA is retained, 42 bases long and in frame from the first base. V gives up 5 bases and J gives up 2 bases, and the segment between their germline ends measures 15 bases. The CDR1 and CDR2 encoded by the germline V gene (reference sequence) are DFQATT and SNEGSKA. Peripheral blood CD8+ and CD4+ T cells from healthy donors, Susac syndrome patients and multiple sclerosis patients were profiled by high-throughput TCR beta sequencing. Healthy donors were included as age- and sex-matched controls. CD8+ TEMRA cells were enriched by FACS, while bulk CD8+ and CD4+ T cells were purified by magnetic negative isolation. Blood was collected in EDTA tubes and processed within 24 hours, with PBMCs isolated through density gradient centrifugation. PBMCs intended for TCR sequencing were cryopreserved in liquid nitrogen and were subsequently thawed in a 37 degrees C water bath. The sorted or isolated CD4+, CD8+ and CD8+ TEMRA cells had a purity of 90% or higher.

Sequencing used CD4+ T cells from PBMCs. This receptor was obtained from a human donor in good health. Rearrangement joined TRBV20-1 to TRBJ1-1; the D gene remains uncertain. The CDR3 sequence is CSASEGRRNTEAFF. In nucleotides, the sequence is TGCAGTGCTTCAGAAGGCAGGAGAAACACTGAAGCTTTCTTT.